The 13 T cell receptor beta chains below all came from one sample that was sequenced in a study of radiotherapy plus CTLA-4 blockade in lung cancer. The method was immunoSEQ multiplex PCR; TCRdb's version includes in-frame clones alone and lacks a portion of them. The sample carries tens of thousands of clones, approximately 86% recorded once. The material sequenced was peripheral blood, taken from a patient treated with radiotherapy plus ipilimumab. Source of these receptors: a human donor with non-small cell lung cancer whose response to radiotherapy plus ipilimumab could not be evaluated.

The chain links TRBV29-1 to TRBJ2-1; 13 nucleotides align to TRBD2. Per the germline V gene, CDR1 is SQVTM and CDR2 is ANQGSEA. The CDR3 spans 14 residues. The junction had 2 bases not matched to a gene; V was cut back by 3 bases and J by 6 bases. Here the CDR3 DNA reads TGCAGCGTTGAGGGACTAGCGGGGACCAATGAGCAGTTCTTC. It translates to CSVEGLAGTNEQFF.

This clone was found once. This chain connects TRBV6-5 to TRBJ1-1; D is perhaps TRBD1 (6 bases). The CDR3 sequence is 13 residues long. Trimming stripped 7 bases from V and 5 bases from J, with 14 bases between. The germline V gene has CDR1 MNHEY and CDR2 SVGAGI. The CDR3 sequence: CASTTPRGTEAFF. The CDR3 DNA follows: TGTGCCAGCACCACACCCAGGGGTACTGAAGCTTTCTTT.

This clone was picked up one time. This chain uses TRBV19 with TRBJ1-1; no definite D call. The CDR3 runs to 13 residues. Germline CDR1 LNHDA, CDR2 SQIVND (reference sequence). The V end was cut by 4 bases, the J end by 0 bases, with 6 bases between. The CDR3 nucleotides read TGTGCCAGTAGTACCGGGATGAACACTGAAGCTTTCTTT. Its translation: CASSTGMNTEAFF.

As to this clone: Additional DNA sequences in this sample encode the identical CDR3. The V call is TRBV10-2, the J call TRBJ1-1, with 9 bases identical to TRBD1. The CDR3 consists of 13 residues. Germline lookup yields CDR1 WSHSY and CDR2 SAAADI. The ends lost 6 bases at V and 4 bases at J; junction bases unmatched: 3. In nucleotides, the CDR3 is TGCGCCAGCAGCTTGACAGGGGGCACTGAAGCTTTCTTT. Translating gives CASSLTGGTEAFF.

The gene calls are TRBV28 and TRBJ2-6, with D perhaps TRBD2 (6 bases). Looked up from germline, CDR1 is MDHEN and CDR2 is SYDVKM. V shed 7 bases and J shed 4 bases, with 14 bases lying between them. The CDR3 covers 15 residues. The CDR3: CASTTGGGGANVLTF. The CDR3 coding sequence is TGTGCCAGCACCACCGGCGGAGGGGGGGCCAACGTCCTGACTTTC.

This chain links TRBV9 with TRBJ1-1; D is ambiguous. The germline CDR1 and CDR2 sequences are SGDLS and YYNGEE. Trimming stripped 4 bases from V and 2 bases from J, with 15 bases between. The CDR3 loop spans 15 amino acids. This CDR3 is CASSPVLPGNTEAFF. The CDR3 DNA reads TGTGCCAGCAGCCCCGTTTTACCGGGTAACACTGAAGCTTTCTTT.

The CDR3: CASSQVGTHQPQHF. Here the CDR3 DNA reads TGCGCCAGCAGCCAAGTGGGCACACATCAGCCCCAGCATTTT. The V and J genes are TRBV4-1 and TRBJ1-5, with D hard to call. Per the germline V gene, CDR1 is MGHRA and CDR2 is YSYEKL. V was pared by 1 base and J by 5 bases, with 9 bases between. This CDR3 has 14 residues.

The V gene is TRBV7-9, the J gene TRBJ2-1, with 7 bases aligning to TRBD1. Germline-derived CDR1 and CDR2 are SEHNR and FQNEAQ (reference sequence). The CDR3 is made up of 13 amino acids. V trimming: 6 bases; J trimming: 8 bases; junction bases outside the gene matches: 7. This CDR3 reads CASRRQGADEQFF. The CDR3 DNA follows: TGTGCCAGCAGACGACAGGGCGCGGATGAGCAGTTCTTC.

The table lists this clone with a few counts. This chain links TRBV19 with TRBJ2-6; D unclear. CDR3 length: 17 residues. Germline assignment: CDR1 LNHDA and CDR2 SQIVND (reference sequence). The V gene lost 4 bases and the J gene lost 0 bases, with 13 bases spanning the gap. This chain's CDR3 is CASSTPGSYSGANVLTF. CDR3 DNA sequence: TGTGCCAGTAGTACCCCCGGTAGCTACTCTGGGGCCAACGTCCTGACTTTC.

In this sample, this clone turned up a few times. V and J are TRBV6-5 and TRBJ2-7, with D unclear. CDR1 is MNHEY and CDR2 is SVGAGI in the germline V gene. V shed 0 bases and J shed 7 bases, with 7 bases lying between them. This CDR3 spans 12 amino acids. The CDR3 loop reads CASSYSPKEQYF. CDR3 sequence (DNA): TGTGCCAGCAGTTACTCCCCCAAAGAGCAGTACTTC.

The chain combines TRBV28 with TRBJ2-5, with TRBD1 identical over 7 bases. Germline CDR1 is MDHEN and CDR2 is SYDVKM. Trimming at V came to 2 bases and at J to 2 bases, leaving 2 bases not matched to a gene. CDR3 length: 14 amino acids. The CDR3 reads CASSLGGQQETQYF. CDR3 DNA: TGTGCCAGCAGTTTAGGGGGACAGCAAGAGACCCAGTACTTC.

V gene TRBV7-9 combines with J gene TRBJ2-5, with TRBD1 matching 8 bases. V trimming: 2 bases; J trimming: 5 bases; junction bases outside the gene matches: 10. The germline gives CDR1 SEHNR, CDR2 FQNEAQ (reference sequence). The CDR3 runs 16 residues. The CDR3 is CASSLSQGAGIETQYF. CDR3 DNA sequence: TGTGCCAGCAGCTTAAGTCAGGGGGCGGGGATCGAGACCCAGTACTTC. The full variable domain, in which reference TRBV7-9 and TRBJ2-5 provide the parts outside the CDR3, is DTGVSQNPRHKITKRGQNVTFRCDPISEHNRLYWYRQTLGQGPEFLTYFQNEAQLEKSRLLSDRFSAERPKGSFSTLEIQRTEQGDSAMYLCASSLSQGAGIETQYFGPGTRLLVL.

The V call is TRBV4-3, the J call TRBJ2-4, with a tentative D call TRBD1 (5 bases). V was clipped by 0 bases and J by 0 bases, with 12 bases between them. The CDR3 has 17 amino acids. Germline values: CDR1 LGHNA, CDR2 YSLEER. The DNA of the CDR3 is TGCGCCAGCAGCCAAGACAGGCTGGGGCTAGCCAAAAACATTCAGTACTTC. Translated, it gives CASSQDRLGLAKNIQYF.